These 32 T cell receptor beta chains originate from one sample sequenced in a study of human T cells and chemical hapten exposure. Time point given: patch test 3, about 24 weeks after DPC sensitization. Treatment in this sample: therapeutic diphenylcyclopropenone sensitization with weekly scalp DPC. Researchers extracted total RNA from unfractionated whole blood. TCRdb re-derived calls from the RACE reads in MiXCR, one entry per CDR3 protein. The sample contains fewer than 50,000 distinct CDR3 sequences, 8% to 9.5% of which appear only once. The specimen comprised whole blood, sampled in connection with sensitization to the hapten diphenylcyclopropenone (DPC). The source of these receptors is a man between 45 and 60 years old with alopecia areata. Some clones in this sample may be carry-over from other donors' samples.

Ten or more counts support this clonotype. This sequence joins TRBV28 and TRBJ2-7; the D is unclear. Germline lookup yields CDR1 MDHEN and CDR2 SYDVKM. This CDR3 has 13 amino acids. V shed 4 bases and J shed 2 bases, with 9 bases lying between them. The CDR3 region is CASSSTQTYEQYF. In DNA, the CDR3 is TGTGCCAGCAGTTCTACACAAACCTACGAGCAGTACTTC.

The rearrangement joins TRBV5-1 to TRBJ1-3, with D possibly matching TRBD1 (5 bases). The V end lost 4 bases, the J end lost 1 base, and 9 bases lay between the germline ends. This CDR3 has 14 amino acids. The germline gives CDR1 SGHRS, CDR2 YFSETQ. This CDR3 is CASSVQASGNTIYF. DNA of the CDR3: TGCGCCAGCAGCGTACAGGCTTCTGGAAACACCATATATTTT.

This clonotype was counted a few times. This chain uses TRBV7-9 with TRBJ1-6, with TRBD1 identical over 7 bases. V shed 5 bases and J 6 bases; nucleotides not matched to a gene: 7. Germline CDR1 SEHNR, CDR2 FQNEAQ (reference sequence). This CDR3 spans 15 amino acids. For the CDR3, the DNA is TGTGCCAGCAGCCCTCGACAGGGCGGTAATTCACCCCTCCACTTT. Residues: CASSPRQGGNSPLHF.

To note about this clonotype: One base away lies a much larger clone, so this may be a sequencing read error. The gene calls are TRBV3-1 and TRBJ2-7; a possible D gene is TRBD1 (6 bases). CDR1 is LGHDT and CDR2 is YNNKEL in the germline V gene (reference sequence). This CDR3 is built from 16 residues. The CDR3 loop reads CASSHPQGLGVNEQHF. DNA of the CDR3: TGTGCCAGCAGCCATCCACAGGGCCTCGGAGTCAACGAGCAGCACTTC.

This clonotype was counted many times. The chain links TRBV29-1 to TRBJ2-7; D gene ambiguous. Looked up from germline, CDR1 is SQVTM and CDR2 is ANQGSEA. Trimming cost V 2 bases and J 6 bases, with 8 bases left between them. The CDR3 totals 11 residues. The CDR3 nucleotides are TGCAGCGTTGAATTCACCGCCGAGCAGTACTTC. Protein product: CSVEFTAEQYF.

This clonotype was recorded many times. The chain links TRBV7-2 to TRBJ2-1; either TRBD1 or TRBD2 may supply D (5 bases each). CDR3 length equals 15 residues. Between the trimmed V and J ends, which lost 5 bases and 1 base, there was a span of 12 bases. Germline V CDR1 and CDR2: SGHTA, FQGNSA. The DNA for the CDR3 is TGTGCCAGCAGCCTGTTGGGGGATTCCTACAATGAGCAGTTCTTC. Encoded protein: CASSLLGDSYNEQFF.

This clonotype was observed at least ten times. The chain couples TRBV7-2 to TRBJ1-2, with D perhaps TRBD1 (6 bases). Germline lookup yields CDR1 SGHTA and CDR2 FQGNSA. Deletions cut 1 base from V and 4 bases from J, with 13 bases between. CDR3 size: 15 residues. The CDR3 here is CASSLGRGAGYGYTF. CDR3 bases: TGTGCCAGCAGCTTAGGCAGGGGCGCAGGCTATGGCTACACCTTC.

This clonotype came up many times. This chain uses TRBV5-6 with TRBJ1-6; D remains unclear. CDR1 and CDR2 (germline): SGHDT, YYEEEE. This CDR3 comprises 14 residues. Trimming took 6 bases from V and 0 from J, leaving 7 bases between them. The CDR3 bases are TGTGCCAGCACCTTTAGCTCCTATAATTCACCCCTCCACTTT. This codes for CASTFSSYNSPLHF.

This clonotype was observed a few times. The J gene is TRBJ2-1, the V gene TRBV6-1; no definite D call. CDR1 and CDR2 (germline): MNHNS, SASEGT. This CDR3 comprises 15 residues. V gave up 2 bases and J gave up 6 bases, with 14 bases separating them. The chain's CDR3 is CASSEPLRQINEQFF. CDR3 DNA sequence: TGTGCCAGCAGTGAACCTTTGAGGCAAATCAATGAGCAGTTCTTC.

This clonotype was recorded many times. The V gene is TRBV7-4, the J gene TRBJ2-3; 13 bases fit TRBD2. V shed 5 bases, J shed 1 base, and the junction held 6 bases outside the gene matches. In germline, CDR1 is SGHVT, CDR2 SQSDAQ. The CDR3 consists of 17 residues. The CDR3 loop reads CASSTGTSGIGTDTQYF. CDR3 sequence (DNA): TGTGCCAGCAGCACTGGGACTAGCGGGATTGGCACAGATACGCAGTATTTT.

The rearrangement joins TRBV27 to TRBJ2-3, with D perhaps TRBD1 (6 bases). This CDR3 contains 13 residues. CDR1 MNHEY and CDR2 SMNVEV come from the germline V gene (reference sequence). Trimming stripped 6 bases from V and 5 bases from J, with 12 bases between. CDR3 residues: CASRPLGGDTQYF. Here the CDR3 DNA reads TGTGCCAGCAGGCCCTTAGGGGGAGATACGCAGTATTTT.

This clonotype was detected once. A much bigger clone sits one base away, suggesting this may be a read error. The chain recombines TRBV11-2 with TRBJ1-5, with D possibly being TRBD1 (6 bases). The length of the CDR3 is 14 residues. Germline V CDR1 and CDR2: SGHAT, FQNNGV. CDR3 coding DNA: TGTGTCAGCAGCTTCAGGGGAGGCAATCAGCCCCAGCATTTT. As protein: CVSSFRGGNQPQHF.

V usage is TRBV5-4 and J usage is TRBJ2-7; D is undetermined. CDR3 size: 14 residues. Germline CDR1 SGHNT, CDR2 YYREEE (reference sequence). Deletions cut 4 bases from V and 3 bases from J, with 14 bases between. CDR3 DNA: TGTGCCAGCAGCCCCGGTGGTAGCTACTACGAGCAGTACTTC. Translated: CASSPGGSYYEQYF.

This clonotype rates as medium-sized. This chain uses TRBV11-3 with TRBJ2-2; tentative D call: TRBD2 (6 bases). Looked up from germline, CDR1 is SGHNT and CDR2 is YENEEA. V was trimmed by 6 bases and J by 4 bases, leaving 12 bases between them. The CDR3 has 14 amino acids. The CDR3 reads CASSRRAGTGELFF. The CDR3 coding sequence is TGTGCCAGCAGTAGGAGAGCGGGCACCGGGGAGCTGTTTTTT.

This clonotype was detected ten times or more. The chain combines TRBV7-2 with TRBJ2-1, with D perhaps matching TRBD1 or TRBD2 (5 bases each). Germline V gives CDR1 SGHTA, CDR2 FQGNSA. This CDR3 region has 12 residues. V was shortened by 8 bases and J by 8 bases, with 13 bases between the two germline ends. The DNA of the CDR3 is TGTGCCAGCTCCCGGGACGCGCATGAGCAGTTCTTC. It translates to CASSRDAHEQFF.

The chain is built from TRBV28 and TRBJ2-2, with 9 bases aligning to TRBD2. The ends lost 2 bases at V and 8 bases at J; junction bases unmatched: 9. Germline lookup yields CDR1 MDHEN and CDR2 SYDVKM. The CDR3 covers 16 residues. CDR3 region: CASSLAALAGAGELFF. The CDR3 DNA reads TGTGCCAGCAGTTTAGCGGCATTAGCGGGAGCTGGGGAGCTGTTTTTT. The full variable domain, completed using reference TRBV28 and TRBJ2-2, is DVKVTQSSRYLVKRTGEKVFLECVQDMDHENMFWYRQDPGLGLRLIYFSYDVKMKEKGDIPEGYSVSREKKERFSLILESASTNQTSMYLCASSLAALAGAGELFFGEGSRLTVL.

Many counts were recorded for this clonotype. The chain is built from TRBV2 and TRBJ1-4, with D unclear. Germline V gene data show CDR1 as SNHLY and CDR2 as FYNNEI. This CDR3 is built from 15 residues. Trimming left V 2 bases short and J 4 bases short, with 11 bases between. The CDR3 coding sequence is TGTGCCAGCAGTGAAAATCCCAGAAATAATGAAAAACTGTTTTTT. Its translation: CASSENPRNNEKLFF.

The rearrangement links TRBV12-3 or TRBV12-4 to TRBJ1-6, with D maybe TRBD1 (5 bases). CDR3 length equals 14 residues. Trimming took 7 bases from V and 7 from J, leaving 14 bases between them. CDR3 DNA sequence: TGTGCCAGCACCCAATGGGGGTCGAATTCACCCCTCCACTTT. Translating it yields CASTQWGSNSPLHF.

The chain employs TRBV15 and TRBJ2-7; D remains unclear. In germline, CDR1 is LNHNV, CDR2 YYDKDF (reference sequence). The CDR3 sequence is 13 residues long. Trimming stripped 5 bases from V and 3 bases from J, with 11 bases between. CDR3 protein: CATSAQEYYEQYF. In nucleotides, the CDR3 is TGTGCCACCAGCGCCCAAGAATACTACGAGCAGTACTTC.

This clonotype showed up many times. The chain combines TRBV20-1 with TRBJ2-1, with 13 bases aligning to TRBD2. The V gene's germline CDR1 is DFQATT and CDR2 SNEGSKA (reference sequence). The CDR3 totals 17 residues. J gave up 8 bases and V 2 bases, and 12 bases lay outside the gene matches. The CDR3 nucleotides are TGCAGTGCTAGAAACGTCCGGACTAGCGGGAGTCTGGATGAGCAGTTCTTC. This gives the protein CSARNVRTSGSLDEQFF.

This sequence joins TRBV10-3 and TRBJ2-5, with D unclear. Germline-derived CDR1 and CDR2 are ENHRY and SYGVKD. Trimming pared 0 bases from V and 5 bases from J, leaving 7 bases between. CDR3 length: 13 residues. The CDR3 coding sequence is TGTGCCATCAGTGAGTCGACCCGGGAGACCCAGTACTTC. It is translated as CAISESTRETQYF.

CDR3: CASSLSTGAGTDTQYF. The CDR3 nucleotides are TGTGCCAGCAGTTTATCGACGGGGGCGGGTACAGATACGCAGTATTTT. The chain has TRBV12-3 or TRBV12-4 and TRBJ2-3; the D call may be TRBD1 or TRBD2 (6 bases each). This CDR3 is 16 amino acids long. V was cut by 2 bases and J by 3 bases, with 15 bases left in between.

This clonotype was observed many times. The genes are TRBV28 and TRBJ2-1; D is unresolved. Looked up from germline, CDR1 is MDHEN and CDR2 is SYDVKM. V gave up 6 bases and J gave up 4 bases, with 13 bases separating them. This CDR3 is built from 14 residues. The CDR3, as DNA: TGTGCCAGCAGGCCTAAGGTCCGGTACAATGAGCAGTTCTTC. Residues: CASRPKVRYNEQFF.

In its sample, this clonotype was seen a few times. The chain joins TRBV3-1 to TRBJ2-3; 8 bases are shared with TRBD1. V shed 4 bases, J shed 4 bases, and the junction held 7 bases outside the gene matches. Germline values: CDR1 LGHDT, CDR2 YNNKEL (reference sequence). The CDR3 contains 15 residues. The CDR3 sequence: CASSLPGQDPDTQYF. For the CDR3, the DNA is TGTGCCAGCAGCCTACCGGGACAGGATCCAGATACGCAGTATTTT.

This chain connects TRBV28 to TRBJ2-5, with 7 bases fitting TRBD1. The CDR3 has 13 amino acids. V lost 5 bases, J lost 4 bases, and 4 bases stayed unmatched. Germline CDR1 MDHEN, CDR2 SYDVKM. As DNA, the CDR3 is TGTGCCAGCAGTCCCTACAGGGGAGAGACCCAGTACTTC. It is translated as CASSPYRGETQYF.

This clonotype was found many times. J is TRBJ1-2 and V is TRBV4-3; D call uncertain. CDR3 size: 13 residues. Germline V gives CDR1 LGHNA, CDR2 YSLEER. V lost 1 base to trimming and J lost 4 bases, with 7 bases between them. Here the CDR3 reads CASSQGQLYGYTF. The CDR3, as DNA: TGCGCCAGCAGCCAAGGGCAGCTCTATGGCTACACCTTC.

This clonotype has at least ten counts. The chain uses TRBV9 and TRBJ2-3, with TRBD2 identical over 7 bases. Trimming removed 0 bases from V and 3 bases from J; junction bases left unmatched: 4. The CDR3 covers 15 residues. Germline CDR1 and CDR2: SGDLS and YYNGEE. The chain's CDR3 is CASSVVASGTDTQYF. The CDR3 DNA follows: TGTGCCAGCAGCGTAGTGGCTAGCGGAACAGATACGCAGTATTTT.

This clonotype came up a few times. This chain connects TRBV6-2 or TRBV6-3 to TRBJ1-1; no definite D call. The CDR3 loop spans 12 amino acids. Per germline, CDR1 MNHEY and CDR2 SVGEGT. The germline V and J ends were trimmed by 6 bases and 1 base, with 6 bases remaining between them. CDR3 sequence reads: CASSGWNTEAFF. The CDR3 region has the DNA TGTGCCAGCAGCGGATGGAACACTGAAGCTTTCTTT.

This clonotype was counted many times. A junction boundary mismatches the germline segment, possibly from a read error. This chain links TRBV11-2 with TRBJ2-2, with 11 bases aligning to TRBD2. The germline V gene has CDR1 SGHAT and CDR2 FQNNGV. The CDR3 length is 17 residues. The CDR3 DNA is TGTGCCAGCAGTTTAGTTACTAGCGGGAGACGTACCGGGGAGCTGTTTTTT. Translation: CASSLVTSGRRTGELFF. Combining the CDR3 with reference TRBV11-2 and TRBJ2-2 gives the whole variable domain EAGVAQSPRYKIIEKRQSVAFWCNPISGHATLYWYQQILGQGPKLLIQFQNNGVVDDSQLPKDRFSAERLKGVDSTLKIQPAKLEDSAVYLCASSLVTSGRRTGELFFGEGSRLTVL.

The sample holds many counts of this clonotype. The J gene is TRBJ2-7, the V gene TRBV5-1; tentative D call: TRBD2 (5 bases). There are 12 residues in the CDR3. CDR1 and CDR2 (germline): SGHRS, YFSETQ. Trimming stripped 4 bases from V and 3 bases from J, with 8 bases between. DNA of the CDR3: TGCGCCAGCAGCCAAGACTACTACGAGCAGTACTTC. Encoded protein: CASSQDYYEQYF.

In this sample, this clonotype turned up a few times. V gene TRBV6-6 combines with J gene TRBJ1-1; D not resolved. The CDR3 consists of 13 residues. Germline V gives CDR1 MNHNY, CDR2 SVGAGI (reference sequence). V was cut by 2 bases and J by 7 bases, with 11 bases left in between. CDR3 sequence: CASSYGQEIEAFF. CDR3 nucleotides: TGTGCCAGCAGTTACGGCCAGGAGATTGAAGCTTTCTTT.

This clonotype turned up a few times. CDR3 in amino acids: CASTMEGGLNYGYTF. The CDR3 nucleotides are TGCGCCAGCACCATGGAGGGAGGGCTTAACTATGGCTACACCTTC. The chain joins TRBV5-1 to TRBJ1-2; D call uncertain. This CDR3 is built from 15 residues. Germline CDR1 and CDR2: SGHRS and YFSETQ. The ends were cut back, 6 bases at V and 1 base at J, with 16 bases in the middle.